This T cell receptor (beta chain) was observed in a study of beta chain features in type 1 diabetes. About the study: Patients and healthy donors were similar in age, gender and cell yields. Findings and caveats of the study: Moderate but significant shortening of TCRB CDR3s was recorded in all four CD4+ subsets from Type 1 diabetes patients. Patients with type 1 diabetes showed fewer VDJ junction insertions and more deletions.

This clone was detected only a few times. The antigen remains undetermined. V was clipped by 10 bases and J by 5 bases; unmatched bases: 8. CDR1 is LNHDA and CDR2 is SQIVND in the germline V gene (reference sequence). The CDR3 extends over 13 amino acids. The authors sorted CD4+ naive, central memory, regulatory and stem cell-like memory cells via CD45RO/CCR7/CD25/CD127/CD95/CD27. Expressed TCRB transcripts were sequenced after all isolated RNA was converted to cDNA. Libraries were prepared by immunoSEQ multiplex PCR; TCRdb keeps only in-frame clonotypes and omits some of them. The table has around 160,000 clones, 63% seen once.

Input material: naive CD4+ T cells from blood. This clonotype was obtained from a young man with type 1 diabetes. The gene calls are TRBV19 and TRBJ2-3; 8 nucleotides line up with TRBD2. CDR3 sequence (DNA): TGTGCCACCACTCGGGCGGGGGGAGATACGCAGTATTTT. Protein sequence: CATTRAGGDTQYF.